This entry lists 6 T cell receptor beta chains sequenced from one sample in a study of T cell responses to AZD1222 COVID-19 vaccine. Here immunoSEQ multiplex PCR was the method, and the copy in TCRdb shows in-frame clones only, minus some. This sample has fewer than 150,000 clones, with about 91% found just once. Sequencing was performed on peripheral blood, taken on day 0 of AZD1222 vaccination. Receptor source: an adult in good health.

The rearrangement uses TRBV9 and TRBJ2-1, with TRBD2 identical over 8 bases. The germline CDR1 and CDR2 sequences are SGDLS and YYNGEE. The CDR3 has 17 residues. The V and J ends lost 6 bases and 1 base, in that order; junction bases with no gene match: 12. In DNA form, the CDR3 reads TGTGCCAGCACCCCAACGCTTGCGGGGGGATCCTACAATGAGCAGTTCTTC. It is translated as CASTPTLAGGSYNEQFF.

V and J are TRBV28 and TRBJ1-3, with 7 bases fitting TRBD1. Germline CDR1 MDHEN, CDR2 SYDVKM. The CDR3 length is 15 residues. V lost 5 bases to trimming and J lost 2 bases; unmatched junction nucleotides: 6. The CDR3 reads CASSNVGTAGNTIYF. The CDR3 DNA reads TGTGCCAGCAGTAATGTAGGGACAGCTGGAAACACCATATATTTT.

The chain carries TRBV11-2 and TRBJ2-5; D is possibly TRBD2 (6 bases). The CDR3 has 14 residues. The V end lost 1 base, the J end lost 5 bases, and 11 bases lay between the germline ends. Germline assignment: CDR1 SGHAT and CDR2 FQNNGV. CDR3 region: CASSLGLGYETQYF. Here the CDR3 DNA reads TGTGCCAGCAGCTTAGGACTAGGATATGAGACCCAGTACTTC.

This clone was counted a single time. CDR3 DNA: TGCGCCAGCAGCCAGACAGGGGGGAACTCACCCCTCCACTTT. The encoded protein is CASSQTGGNSPLHF. This chain links TRBV4-1 with TRBJ1-6; 9 bases fit TRBD1. V lost 3 bases to trimming and J lost 10 bases; unmatched junction nucleotides: 4. The CDR3 contains 14 residues. Germline CDR1 and CDR2: MGHRA and YSYEKL.

The V gene is TRBV10-3, the J gene TRBJ2-3; weak D call: TRBD2 (6 bases). Germline CDR1 ENHRY, CDR2 SYGVKD. The CDR3 length is 13 residues. V was clipped by 6 bases and J by 4 bases, with 11 bases between them. CDR3 DNA: TGTGCCATCAGAGGAGGGCAGGCAGATACGCAGTATTTT. Its protein product is CAIRGGQADTQYF.

J is TRBJ1-1 and V is TRBV6-5; perhaps TRBD1 as D (6 bases). This CDR3 spans 15 amino acids. Germline CDR1 and CDR2: MNHEY and SVGAGI. Trimming removed 10 bases at V and 3 bases at J, with 21 bases between. The CDR3 DNA reads as TGTGCCATTTCACCGGTGACAGGAGGCTACACTGAAGCTTTCTTT. This gives the protein CAISPVTGGYTEAFF.